The 4 T cell receptor beta chains below were found in one sample sequenced in a study of T cell responses to AZD1222 COVID-19 vaccine. Sequencing used immunoSEQ multiplex PCR; TCRdb keeps in-frame clones, though not all of them. The sample lists 95,000 to 150,000 clones; around 87% were seen once. The sequences come from peripheral blood, collected on day 0 of AZD1222 vaccination. These receptors all come from an adult in good health.

The count of this clone is one. The J gene is TRBJ1-4, the V gene TRBV18; D unresolved. Per the germline V gene, CDR1 is KGHSH and CDR2 is LQKENI. The CDR3 is made up of 14 amino acids. V lost 3 bases, J lost 8 bases, and 13 bases lay in between. CDR3 sequence (DNA): TGTGCCAGCTCACCGCCCGCACAGAGGGAAAAACTGTTTTTT. Translated, it gives CASSPPAQREKLFF.

This clone appeared once. The V call is TRBV6-1, the J call TRBJ1-2; D is undetermined. The CDR3 is 13 residues long. Germline loops: CDR1 MNHNS, CDR2 SASEGT. Trimming shortened V by 2 bases and J by 5 bases, and 9 bases separated the two germline ends. This CDR3 reads CASSEQAEYGYTF. The CDR3 DNA sequence: TGTGCCAGCAGTGAACAGGCCGAATATGGCTACACCTTC.

As for this clone: The identical CDR3 is also encoded by other nucleotide sequences in the sample. The J gene is TRBJ1-2, the V gene TRBV28; D call uncertain. The CDR3 has 8 amino acids. V lost 9 bases, J lost 8 bases, and 4 bases lay in between. The germline gives CDR1 MDHEN, CDR2 SYDVKM. The CDR3 DNA reads TGTGCCAGTGGGGGCTACACCTTC. Translation gives CASGGYTF.

The genes are TRBV9 and TRBJ1-3; D is possibly TRBD1 (5 bases). The germline gives CDR1 SGDLS, CDR2 YYNGEE. The CDR3 has 14 residues. The V end lost 2 bases, the J end lost 5 bases, and 11 bases lay between the germline ends. The CDR3: CASSVGTVRNTIYF. The CDR3 coding sequence is TGTGCCAGCAGCGTCGGGACCGTTCGAAACACCATATATTTT.